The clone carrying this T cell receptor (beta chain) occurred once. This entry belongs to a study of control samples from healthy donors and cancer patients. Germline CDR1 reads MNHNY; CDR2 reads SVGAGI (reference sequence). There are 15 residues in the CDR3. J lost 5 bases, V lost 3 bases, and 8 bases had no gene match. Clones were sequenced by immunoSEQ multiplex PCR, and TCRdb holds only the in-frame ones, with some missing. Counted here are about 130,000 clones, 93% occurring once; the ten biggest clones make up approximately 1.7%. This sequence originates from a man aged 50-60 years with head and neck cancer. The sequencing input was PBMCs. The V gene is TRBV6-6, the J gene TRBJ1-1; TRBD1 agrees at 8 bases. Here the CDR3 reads CASSYPRTGQTEAFF. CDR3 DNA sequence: TGTGCCAGCAGTTATCCCCGGACAGGGCAGACTGAAGCTTTCTTT.